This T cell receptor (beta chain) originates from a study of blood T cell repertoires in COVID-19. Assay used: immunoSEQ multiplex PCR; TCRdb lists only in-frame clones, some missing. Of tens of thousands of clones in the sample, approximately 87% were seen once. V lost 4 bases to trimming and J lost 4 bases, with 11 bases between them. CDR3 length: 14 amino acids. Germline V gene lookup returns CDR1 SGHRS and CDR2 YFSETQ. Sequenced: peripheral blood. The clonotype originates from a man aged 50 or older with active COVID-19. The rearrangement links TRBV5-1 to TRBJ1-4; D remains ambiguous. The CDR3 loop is CASSPRVDNEKLFF. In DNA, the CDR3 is TGCGCCAGCAGCCCCCGGGTCGATAATGAAAAACTGTTTTTT. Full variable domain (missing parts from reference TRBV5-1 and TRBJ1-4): KAGVTQTPRYLIKTRGQQVTLSCSPISGHRSVSWYQQTPGQGLQFLFEYFSETQRNKGNFPGRFSGRQFSNSRSEMNVSTLELGDSALYLCASSPRVDNEKLFFGSGTQLSVL.